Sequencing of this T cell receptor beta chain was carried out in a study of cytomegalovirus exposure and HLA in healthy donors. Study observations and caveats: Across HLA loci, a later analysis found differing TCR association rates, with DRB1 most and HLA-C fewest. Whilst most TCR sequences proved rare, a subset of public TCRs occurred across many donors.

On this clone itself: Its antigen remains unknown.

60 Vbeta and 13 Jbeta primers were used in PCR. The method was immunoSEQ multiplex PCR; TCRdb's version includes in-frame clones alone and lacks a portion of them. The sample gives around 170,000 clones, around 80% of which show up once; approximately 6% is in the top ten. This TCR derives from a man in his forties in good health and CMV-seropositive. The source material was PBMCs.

For the CDR3, the DNA is TGCGCCAGCAGCCAACCGGGACAGGGGAATGGCTACACCTTC. It codes for CASSQPGQGNGYTF. The chain couples TRBV4-3 to TRBJ1-2, with TRBD1 matching over 10 bases. This CDR3 contains 14 residues. The V gene's germline CDR1 is LGHNA and CDR2 YSLEER. The trim removed 2 bases at V and 6 bases at J, leaving 3 bases unmatched.